This TCR beta chain was observed in a study of blood T cells in healthy people across ages. Study background: T cells yielded about one barcoded beta molecule per two cells through template switching. Study-wide results and caveats: With naive T cell percentage, TCR beta diversity showed a strong correlation.

With a J-beta primer mix and a sample-barcoded 5' primer, a second PCR ran about 7 to 11 cycles. Each cDNA molecule carried a tag from a template-switch adaptor that contained 12 random nucleotides. TCRdb reprocessed the 5' RACE reads via MiXCR and lists one record per CDR3 protein. The data contain about 680,000 distinct CDR3 sequences, roughly 50% of them singletons. Donor samples were obtained from healthy Caucasian individuals from Russia, aged 6 to 90. Germline V gives CDR1 SGHRS, CDR2 YFSETQ. V lost 6 bases to trimming and J lost 1 base, with 11 bases between them. The CDR3 contains 14 residues. Turning to this clonotype: Its antigen is not known.

The chain links TRBV5-1 to TRBJ2-4; D is unresolved. The sequenced sample consisted of blood. The sequence derives from an older woman in good health. The CDR3 loop is CASKNELAKNIQYF. The CDR3 DNA is TGCGCCAGCAAGAATGAGCTGGCCAAAAACATTCAGTACTTC.